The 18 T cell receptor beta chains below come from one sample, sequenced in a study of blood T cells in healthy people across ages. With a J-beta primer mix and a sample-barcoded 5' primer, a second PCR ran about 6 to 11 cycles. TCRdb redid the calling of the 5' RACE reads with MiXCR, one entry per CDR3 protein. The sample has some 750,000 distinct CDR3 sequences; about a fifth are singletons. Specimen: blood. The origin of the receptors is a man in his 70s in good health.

CDR3 sequence (DNA): TGTGCCAGCAGCCAAGAGATAGCGGGGGCCTACACCGGGGAGCTGTTTTTT. Amino acids: CASSQEIAGAYTGELFF. The chain recombines TRBV4-2 with TRBJ2-2, with 9 positions matching TRBD2. This CDR3 comprises 17 residues. CDR1 and CDR2 (germline): LGHNA, YNFKEQ. V lost 0 bases to trimming and J lost 3 bases; unmatched junction nucleotides: 5.

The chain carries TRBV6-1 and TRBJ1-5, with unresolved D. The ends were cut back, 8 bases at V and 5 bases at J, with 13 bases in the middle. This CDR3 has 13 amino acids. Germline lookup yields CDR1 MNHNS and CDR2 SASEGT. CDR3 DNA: TGTGCCAGCCAGGTTGCAGAGTATCAGCCCCAGCATTTT. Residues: CASQVAEYQPQHF.

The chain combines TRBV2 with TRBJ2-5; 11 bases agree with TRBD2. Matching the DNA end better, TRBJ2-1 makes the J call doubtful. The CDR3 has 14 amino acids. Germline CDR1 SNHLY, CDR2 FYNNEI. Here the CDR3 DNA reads TGTGCCAGCACTACTAGCGGGAGCGTCAGTGAGCAGTTCTTC. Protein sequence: CASTTSGSVSEQFF.

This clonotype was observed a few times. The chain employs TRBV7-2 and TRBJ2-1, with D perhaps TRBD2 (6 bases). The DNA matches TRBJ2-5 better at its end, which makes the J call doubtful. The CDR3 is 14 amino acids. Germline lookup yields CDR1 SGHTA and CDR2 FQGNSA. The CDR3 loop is CASRGARGGETQYF. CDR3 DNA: TGTGCCAGCCGAGGGGCTAGAGGAGGGGAGACCCAGTACTTC.

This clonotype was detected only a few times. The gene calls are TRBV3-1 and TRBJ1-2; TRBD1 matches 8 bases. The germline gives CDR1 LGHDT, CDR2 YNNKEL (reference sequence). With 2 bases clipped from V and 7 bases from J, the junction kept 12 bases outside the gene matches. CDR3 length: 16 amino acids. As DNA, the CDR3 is TGTGCCAGCAGCCAACTACCCGGACAGGGAAGGAGTGGCTACACCTTC. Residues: CASSQLPGQGRSGYTF.

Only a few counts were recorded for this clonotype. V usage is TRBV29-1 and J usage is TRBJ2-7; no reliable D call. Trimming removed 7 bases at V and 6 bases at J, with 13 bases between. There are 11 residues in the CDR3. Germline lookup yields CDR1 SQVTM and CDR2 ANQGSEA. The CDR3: CSARWSSEQYF. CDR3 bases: TGCAGCGCAAGGTGGTCGTCCGAGCAGTACTTC.

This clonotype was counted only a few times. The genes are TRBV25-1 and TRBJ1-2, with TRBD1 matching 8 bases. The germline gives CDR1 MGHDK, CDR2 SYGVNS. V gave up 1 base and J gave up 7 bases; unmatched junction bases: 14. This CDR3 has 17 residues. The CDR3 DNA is TGTGCCAGCAGTGAATCGCGACCGGGACAGGTGAACCGTGGCTACACCTTC. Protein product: CASSESRPGQVNRGYTF.

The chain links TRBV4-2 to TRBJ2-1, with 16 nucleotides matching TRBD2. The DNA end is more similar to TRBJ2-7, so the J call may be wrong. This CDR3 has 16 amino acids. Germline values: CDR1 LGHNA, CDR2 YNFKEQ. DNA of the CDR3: TGTGCCAGCAGCCATGGGACTAGCGGGGGGGAGACCGAGCAGTACTTC. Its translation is CASSHGTSGGETEQYF.

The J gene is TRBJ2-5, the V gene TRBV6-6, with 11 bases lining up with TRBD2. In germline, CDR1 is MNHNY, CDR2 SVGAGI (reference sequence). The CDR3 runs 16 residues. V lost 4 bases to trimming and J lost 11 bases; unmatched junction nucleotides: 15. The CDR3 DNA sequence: TGTGCCAGCAGTTTTCGGACTAGCGGGTCCTCCTACGCGCAGTACTTC. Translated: CASSFRTSGSSYAQYF.

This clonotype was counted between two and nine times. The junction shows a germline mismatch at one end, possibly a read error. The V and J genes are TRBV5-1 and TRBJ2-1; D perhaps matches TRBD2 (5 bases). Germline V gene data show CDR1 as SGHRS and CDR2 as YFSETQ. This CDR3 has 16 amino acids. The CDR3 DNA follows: TGCGCTAGCAGCTCTGGGAGCGGACTGGCATACAATGAGCAGTTCTTC. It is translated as CASSSGSGLAYNEQFF.

The DNA for the CDR3 is TGTGCCAGCAGTCCTTGGGCCGCCCTGAACTATGGCTACACCTTC. Its translation is CASSPWAALNYGYTF. The rearrangement uses TRBV28 and TRBJ1-2; D is uncertain. The V gene's germline CDR1 is MDHEN and CDR2 SYDVKM. This CDR3 spans 15 amino acids. V lost 5 bases and J lost 2, with 15 bases in between.

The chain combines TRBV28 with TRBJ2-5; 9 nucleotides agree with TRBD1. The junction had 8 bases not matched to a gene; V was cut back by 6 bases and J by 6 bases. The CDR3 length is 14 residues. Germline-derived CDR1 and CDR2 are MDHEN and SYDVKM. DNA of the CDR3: TGTGCCAGCAGCTACCCGGGACAGGGAAAGACCCAGTACTTC. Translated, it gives CASSYPGQGKTQYF.

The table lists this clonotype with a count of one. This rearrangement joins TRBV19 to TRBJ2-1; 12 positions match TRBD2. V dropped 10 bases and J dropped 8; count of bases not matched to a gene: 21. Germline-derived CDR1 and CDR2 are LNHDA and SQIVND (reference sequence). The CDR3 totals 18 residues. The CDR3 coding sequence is TGTGCCAATTGCCTAAAGGTACTAGCGGGAGGAGTTTTCTATGAGCAGTTCTTC. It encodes CANCLKVLAGGVFYEQFF.

CDR3 loop: CASSLSGGDHNEQFF. CDR3 in DNA: TGTGCCAGCAGCCTAAGCGGGGGAGATCACAATGAGCAGTTCTTC. The V call is TRBV14, the J call TRBJ2-1, with 8 bases identical to TRBD2. Trimming at V came to 4 bases and at J to 5 bases, leaving 7 bases not matched to a gene. The length of the CDR3 is 15 residues. Per the germline V gene, CDR1 is SGHDN and CDR2 is FVKESK.

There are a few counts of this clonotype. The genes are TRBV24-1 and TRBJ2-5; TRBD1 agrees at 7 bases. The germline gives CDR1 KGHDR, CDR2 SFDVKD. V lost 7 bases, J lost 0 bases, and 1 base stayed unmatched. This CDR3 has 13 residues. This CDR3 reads CATRGQNQETQYF. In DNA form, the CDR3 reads TGTGCCACCAGGGGACAGAACCAAGAGACCCAGTACTTC.

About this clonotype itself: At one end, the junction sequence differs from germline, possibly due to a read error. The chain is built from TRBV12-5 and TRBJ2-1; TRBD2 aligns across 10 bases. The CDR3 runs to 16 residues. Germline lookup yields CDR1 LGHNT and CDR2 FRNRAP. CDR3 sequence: CASGFTGTSDYNEQFF. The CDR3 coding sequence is TGTGCCAGTGGATTTACCGGGACTAGCGACTACAATGAGCAGTTCTTC.

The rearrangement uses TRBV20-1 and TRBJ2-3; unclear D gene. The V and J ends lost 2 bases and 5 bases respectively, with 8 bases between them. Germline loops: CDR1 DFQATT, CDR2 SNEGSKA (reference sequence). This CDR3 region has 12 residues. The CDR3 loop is CSARTDRDTQYF. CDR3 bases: TGCAGTGCTAGAACCGACCGAGATACGCAGTATTTT.

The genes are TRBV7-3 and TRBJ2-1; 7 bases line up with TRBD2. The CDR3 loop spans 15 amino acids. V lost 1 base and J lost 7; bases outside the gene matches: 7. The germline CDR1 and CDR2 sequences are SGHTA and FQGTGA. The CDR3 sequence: CASSLMPGAGNEQFF. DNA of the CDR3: TGTGCCAGCAGCTTAATGCCGGGAGCGGGGAATGAGCAGTTCTTC.